This section outlines one TCR beta chain sequence together with its context. This specimen belongs to a study of blood T cell repertoires in COVID-19. Study-wide background: There were acute and convalescent COVID-19 samples, and they came from the United States, Italy and Spain. Nucleic acid was either cDNA or gDNA, and it came from T cells, B-cell-depleted T cells, or PBMCs.

CDR1 is SGHKS, CDR2 YYEKEE, per germline (reference sequence). The CDR3 totals 20 residues. Trimming took off 5 bases at V and 0 bases at J, with 29 bases between the two ends. Clones were read by immunoSEQ multiplex PCR, and TCRdb kept only the in-frame ones, dropping some. The repertoire holds approximately 60,000 clones, with 87% as singletons. Those enrolled in Seattle joined during active infection and were followed longitudinally afterward. The specimen sequenced was peripheral blood. This TCR came from a woman of 80 years or more with COVID-19, enrolled during active disease. The V call is TRBV5-5, the J call TRBJ1-1; D gene ambiguous. The CDR3 DNA is TGTGCCAGCAGACTAGGGCCCTTGGGTAGGGTCGGAGGGATGAACACTGAAGCTTTCTTT. Translation: CASRLGPLGRVGGMNTEAFF. The variable domain in full, with the rest retrieved from reference TRBV5-5 and TRBJ1-1, is DAGVTQSPTHLIKTRGQQVTLRCSPISGHKSVSWYQQVLGQGPQFIFQYYEKEERGRGNFPDRFSARQFPNYSSELNVNALLLGDSALYLCASRLGPLGRVGGMNTEAFFGQGTRLTVV.